This TCR beta chain was obtained from a study of response to subunit inactivated influenza vaccine. Study observations and caveats: T cells newly recruited by each seasonal influenza vaccination are few, the authors suggested.

Comment on this clonotype: Its antigen is not known.

The CDR3 loop spans 14 amino acids. Per the germline V gene, CDR1 is KGHSH and CDR2 is LQKENI. V lost 6 bases to trimming and J lost 7 bases; unmatched junction nucleotides: 6. TCRdb reanalysed the RT-PCR reads using MiXCR and keeps one entry per CDR3 protein. The data hold 700,000 to 800,000 distinct CDR3 sequences, with approximately 17% observed a single time. The chain is built from TRBV18 and TRBJ1-6; 7 bases fit TRBD1. Specimen: PBMCs from blood, collected 4 to 6 days after vaccination. This clonotype was obtained from a man aged 45 to 65 who received an inactivated influenza vaccine. CDR3 DNA sequence: TGTGCCAGCTCGCGACAGGGCTCGAATTCACCCCTCCACTTT. This translates into CASSRQGSNSPLHF.